A selection of T cell receptor beta chains follows, all from one sample in a study of blood T cell repertoires in COVID-19. TCRdb's table, derived via immunoSEQ multiplex PCR, lists solely in-frame clones and lacks some. The sample includes under 250,000 clones, 85% seen only once; the top ten take around 9.8%. The specimen was PBMCs or T cells enriched from blood (not recorded which). All receptors derive from a woman aged 45-65 years with acute COVID-19. Each CDR3 is given with its conserved first and last residue. A D gene is named only where the DNA matches it firmly. Size is stated for part of the rows, as once, few or many counts, or as a class when the clone is expanded.

>-|TRBV25-1|-|TRBJ1-1
CASKRGSEAFF
TGTGCCAGCAAACGGGGTTCTGAAGCTTTCTTT
>-|TRBV6-5|-|TRBJ1-3
CASSYSRTSSGNTIYF
TGTGCCAGCAGTTACTCGAGAACGAGCTCTGGAAACACCATATATTTT
>-|TRBV7-3|TRBD1|TRBJ2-5
CASSLGTGPGQTQYF
TGTGCCAGCAGCTTAGGGACAGGGCCGGGCCAGACCCAGTACTTC
>-|TRBV7-2|-|TRBJ1-2
CASSLNGLDGYTF
TGTGCCAGCAGCTTAAACGGTTTGGATGGCTACACCTTC
>-|TRBV4-1|-|TRBJ2-5
CASSQGAGQAQETQYF
TGCGCCAGCAGCCAAGGAGCGGGACAGGCCCAAGAGACCCAGTACTTC
>-|TRBV28|-|TRBJ1-6
CASSLDGAGSYNSPLHF
TGTGCCAGCAGTTTAGACGGAGCCGGCTCCTATAATTCACCCCTCCACTTT
>-|TRBV6-5|TRBD1|TRBJ1-2
CASSPWDRAERGYTF
TGTGCCAGCAGTCCCTGGGACAGGGCCGAAAGGGGCTACACCTTC
>-|TRBV5-4|-|TRBJ1-1
CASSLAPGAMMVTEAFF
TGTGCCAGCAGCTTGGCACCAGGGGCGATGATGGTCACTGAAGCTTTCTTT
>-|TRBV29-1|TRBD1|TRBJ1-1
CSVYRGGTEAFF
TGCAGCGTCTACAGGGGTGGCACTGAAGCTTTCTTT
>-|TRBV7-9|-|TRBJ1-4
CASSSRTFATNEKLFF
TGTGCCAGCAGCTCACGGACATTTGCAACTAATGAAAAACTGTTTTTT
>-|TRBV5-6|-|TRBJ1-5
CASTTWAGEQPQHF
TGTGCCAGCACCACTTGGGCGGGGGAGCAGCCCCAGCATTTT
>-|TRBV11-2|-|TRBJ1-1
CASSLGRDTFF
TGTGCCAGCAGCTTAGGTCGGGACACTTTCTTT
>-|TRBV15|-|TRBJ1-1
CATSAPVLLGGTEAFF
TGTGCCACCAGCGCCCCGGTCTTGCTCGGGGGCACTGAAGCTTTCTTT
>-|TRBV9|TRBD1|TRBJ1-6
CASSVGGTGLDSPLHF
TGTGCCAGCAGCGTAGGGGGGACAGGGCTTGATTCACCCCTCCACTTT
>-|TRBV5-8|TRBD1|TRBJ2-3
CASSTWTGGGADTQYF
TGTGCCAGCAGCACCTGGACAGGGGGGGGAGCAGATACGCAGTATTTT
>-|TRBV2|TRBD1|TRBJ1-5
CASSQMGQRNQPQHF
TGTGCCAGCAGTCAAATGGGACAGCGAAATCAGCCCCAGCATTTT
>-|TRBV7-9|TRBD1|TRBJ1-2
CASSPGGLYGYTF
TGTGCCAGCAGCCCAGGGGGCCTCTATGGCTACACCTTC
>-|TRBV6-2/TRBV6-3|-|TRBJ1-3
CASSSRQSSGNTIYF
TGTGCCAGCAGTTCCCGACAGAGCTCTGGAAACACCATATATTTT
>-|TRBV7-2|-|TRBJ1-5
CASSLNGEGNQPQHF
TGTGCCAGCAGCTTAAACGGTGAGGGAAATCAGCCCCAGCATTTT
>-|TRBV18|-|TRBJ1-3
CASSRNPNSGNTIYF
TGTGCCAGCTCACGAAACCCTAACTCTGGAAACACCATATATTTT
>-|TRBV7-6|-|TRBJ1-4
CASSLGQSATNEKLFF
TGTGCCAGCAGCTTAGGACAGTCTGCAACTAATGAAAAACTGTTTTTT
>-|TRBV29-1|-|TRBJ1-3
CSARRSSGNTIYF
TGCAGCGCCAGGAGGAGCTCTGGAAACACCATATATTTT
>-|TRBV2|-|TRBJ1-2
CASSRQALNYGYTF
TGTGCCAGCAGTCGACAGGCGCTTAACTATGGCTACACCTTC
>-|TRBV7-9|TRBD1|TRBJ2-7
CASSLGTGTYEQYF
TGTGCCAGCAGCTTAGGGACAGGGACCTACGAGCAGTACTTC
>-|TRBV19|TRBD2|TRBJ2-7
CASSIVSSGGYEQYF
TGTGCCAGTAGTATAGTGAGTAGCGGGGGATACGAGCAGTACTTC
>-|TRBV19|-|TRBJ2-7
CASSIRSPAYEQYF
TGTGCCAGTAGTATCCGCTCGCCGGCCTACGAGCAGTACTTC
>-|TRBV28|TRBD1|TRBJ1-2
CASSAGTANYGYTF
TGTGCCAGCAGTGCTGGGACAGCTAACTATGGCTACACCTTC
>many|TRBV6-1|-|TRBJ1-5
CASSEAGSSNQPQHF
TGTGCCAGCAGTGAAGCAGGGAGTAGCAATCAGCCCCAGCATTTT
>-|TRBV11-2|-|TRBJ1-2
CASSLRSYGYTF
TGTGCCAGCAGCCTCCGGAGCTATGGCTACACCTTC
>-|TRBV19|TRBD1|TRBJ1-5
CASNPGTGSQPQHF
TGTGCCAGTAATCCCGGGACAGGGTCCCAGCCCCAGCATTTT
>once|TRBV19|-|TRBJ1-5
CASSIWGGNQPQHF
TGTGCCAGTAGTATATGGGGCGGCAATCAGCCCCAGCATTTT
>-|TRBV29-1|-|TRBJ1-5
CSVVVHPDSNQPQHF
TGCAGCGTCGTAGTTCACCCTGATAGCAATCAGCCCCAGCATTTT
>-|TRBV14|TRBD1|TRBJ1-2
CASSRDRGGYGYTF
TGTGCCAGCAGCCGTGACAGGGGTGGTTATGGCTACACCTTC
>-|TRBV12-3/TRBV12-4|-|TRBJ2-3
CASKGSGTDTQYF
TGTGCCAGCAAGGGGAGCGGGACAGATACGCAGTATTTT
>-|TRBV6-5|TRBD1|TRBJ2-7
CASGKRGQGYEQYF
TGTGCCAGCGGCAAAAGGGGACAGGGCTACGAGCAGTACTTC
>-|TRBV27|-|TRBJ1-5
CASRENLNQPQHF
TGTGCCAGCAGGGAGAATCTTAATCAGCCCCAGCATTTT
>-|TRBV6-6|TRBD1|TRBJ2-2
CASSSGQGLGGELFF
TGTGCCAGCAGTTCCGGACAGGGGCTAGGCGGGGAGCTGTTTTTT
>-|TRBV2|-|TRBJ2-2
CASSDRGPNTGELFF
TGTGCCAGCAGTGACAGGGGTCCGAACACCGGGGAGCTGTTTTTT
>-|TRBV7-9|-|TRBJ1-1
CASSYKRNTEAFF
TGTGCCAGCAGCTACAAACGGAACACTGAAGCTTTCTTT
>-|TRBV11-2|-|TRBJ2-1
CASSLGQASSYNEQFF
TGTGCCAGCAGCTTAGGGCAGGCCAGCTCCTACAATGAGCAGTTCTTC
>-|TRBV27|TRBD1|TRBJ2-1
CASTQNGQVSYNEQFF
TGTGCCAGCACCCAAAACGGACAGGTCTCCTACAATGAGCAGTTCTTC
>-|TRBV5-1|-|TRBJ1-5
CASSLREGQPQHF
TGCGCCAGCAGCTTGAGAGAGGGCCAGCCCCAGCATTTT
>once|TRBV7-8|-|TRBJ2-7
CASSLLGDRRGKEQYF
TGTGCCAGCAGCTTACTTGGGGACCGCCGGGGGAAGGAGCAGTACTTC
>-|TRBV5-1|TRBD1|TRBJ2-3
CASSRDSLTDTQYF
TGCGCCAGCAGTCGGGACAGCCTCACGGATACGCAGTATTTT
>-|TRBV5-1|-|TRBJ1-3
CASRDSISGNTIYF
TGCGCCAGTAGAGACTCCATCTCTGGAAACACCATATATTTT
>-|TRBV2|TRBD1|TRBJ2-7
CASSDRGQGLSYEQYF
TGTGCCAGCAGTGACCGGGGACAGGGGCTTTCCTACGAGCAGTACTTC
>-|TRBV27|-|TRBJ1-5
CASSPGGLISNQPQHF
TGTGCCAGCAGCCCCGGAGGTCTTATTAGCAATCAGCCCCAGCATTTT
>-|TRBV5-4|-|TRBJ2-7
CASKDTADYEQYF
TGTGCCAGCAAGGATACAGCGGACTACGAGCAGTACTTC
>-|TRBV6-2/TRBV6-3|-|TRBJ2-1
CASSYSGGPYNEQFF
TGTGCCAGCAGTTACTCGGGGGGGCCTTACAATGAGCAGTTCTTC
>-|TRBV30|-|TRBJ1-2
CAWSPGGGYTF
TGTGCCTGGAGCCCGGGGGGCGGCTACACCTTC
>few|TRBV19|-|TRBJ1-2
CASRGARGNYGYTF
TGTGCCAGCCGAGGGGCGCGGGGGAACTATGGCTACACCTTC
>many|TRBV19|-|TRBJ2-2
CASSIEGPSGELFF
TGTGCCAGTAGTATAGAGGGGCCGTCCGGGGAGCTGTTTTTT
>-|TRBV30|-|TRBJ1-1
CAWSGLGDRAEAFF
TGTGCCTGGAGTGGCCTAGGGGATAGGGCTGAAGCTTTCTTT
>-|TRBV28|-|TRBJ1-5
CASSTAHTPQHF
TGTGCCAGCAGTACCGCTCATACACCCCAGCATTTT
>-|TRBV10-3|TRBD1|TRBJ1-6
CAISESGDRVFGSPLHF
TGTGCCATCAGTGAGTCGGGGGACAGGGTTTTCGGGTCACCCCTCCACTTT